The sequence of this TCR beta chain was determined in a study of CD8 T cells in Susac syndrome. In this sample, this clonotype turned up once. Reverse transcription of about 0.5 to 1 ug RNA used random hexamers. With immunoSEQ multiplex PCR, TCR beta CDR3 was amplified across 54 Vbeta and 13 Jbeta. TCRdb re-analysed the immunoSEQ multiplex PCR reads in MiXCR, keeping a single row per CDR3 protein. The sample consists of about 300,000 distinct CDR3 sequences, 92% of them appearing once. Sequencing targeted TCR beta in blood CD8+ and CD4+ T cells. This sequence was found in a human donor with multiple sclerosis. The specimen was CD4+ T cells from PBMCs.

CDR3: CASSTGLAGHYEQYF. In nucleotides, the CDR3 is TGTGCCAGCAGTACCGGACTAGCGGGGCACTACGAGCAGTACTTC. The V gene is TRBV6-5, the J gene TRBJ2-7, with 12 nucleotides matching TRBD2. V shed 5 bases and J 3 bases; nucleotides not matched to a gene: 5. CDR1 is MNHEY, CDR2 SVGAGI, per germline. The CDR3 covers 15 residues.